The rows below give T cell receptor beta chains drawn from one sample of a study of T-cell reconstitution after alpha-beta-depleted transplantation in children. From the PCR reads, TCRdb called clonotypes with MiXCR, one entry per CDR3 protein. The table records a few hundred thousand distinct CDR3 sequences, 9% to 12% of them present only once. The material was PBMCs from the stem cell graft donor, obtained from the stem cell graft. These receptors were taken from a human donor who donated a stem cell graft to a child with acute lymphoblastic leukemia. Each CDR3 is given with its conserved first and last residue. Each record gives: D gene, V gene, CDR3 protein. The D gene is left open where the match is weak.

TRBD1 | TRBV6-5 | CASSFWTGGDEQFF
TRBD1 | TRBV18 | CASSARDRAYEQYF
. | TRBV27 | CASSFPGAYEQYF
. | TRBV12-3/TRBV12-4 | CASRTHSGPDTQYF
. | TRBV5-1 | CASSLSGGAASNGYTF
TRBD2 | TRBV30 | CAWSPLGGEQFF
. | TRBV3-1 | CASSQMRDNEQFF
TRBD1 | TRBV6-5 | CASSYPGTGNEQYF
TRBD1 | TRBV29-1 | CSVSGQGGEQYF
TRBD2 | TRBV5-1 | CASRGTSGNEQFF
. | TRBV5-1 | CASSLDHGKPSNEQFF
TRBD1 | TRBV2 | CARGGQGTYEQYF
. | TRBV5-6 | CASSRQEIDNSPLHF
. | TRBV12-5 | CASALETGLLGDNEQFF
. | TRBV3-1 | CASSQGVRGFAEAFF
. | TRBV4-2 | CASSQVNRAYGYTF
. | TRBV7-2 | CASSPPAGQSIIETDTQYF
TRBD2 | TRBV11-2 | CASSSRTSGTAHSNEQFF
. | TRBV9 | CASSPSGGGNTIYF
. | TRBV5-1 | CASSVEIDNSPLHF
TRBD2 | TRBV6-1 | CASSEWEGTYEQYF
. | TRBV27 | CASSPLSQGEQFF
TRBD2 | TRBV27 | CASSSTGGVSREQFF
. | TRBV4-1 | CASSQGSTAGELFF
. | TRBV12-3/TRBV12-4 | CASSLGGLLAKNIQYF
. | TRBV20-1 | CSAEVQTYYGYTF
. | TRBV5-1 | CASSLGGTLTYNEQFF
TRBD2 | TRBV20-1 | CSASNLAGVFNEQFF
. | TRBV12-3/TRBV12-4 | CASSIRQATNEKLFF
. | TRBV14 | CASSPVWVHEQFF
. | TRBV20-1 | CSARQGFDQPQHF
. | TRBV28 | CASSLFSETQYF
TRBD2 | TRBV7-8 | CASSIGLAERRGGTDTQYF
. | TRBV7-2 | CASSSTGAPNIQYF
. | TRBV20-1 | CSLGVDTQYF
TRBD1 | TRBV24-1 | CATRLDRGRANEKLFF
. | TRBV9 | CASSVGMGSYNEQFF
. | TRBV14 | CASSQGPLPYEQYF
. | TRBV27 | CASSFQGTSYEQYF
. | TRBV12-3/TRBV12-4 | CASSLRAVGQETQYF
. | TRBV27 | CASSLGWTGETQYF
. | TRBV20-1 | CSGEGLSSYNEQFF
. | TRBV6-2/TRBV6-3 | CASSPPGGTNTGELFF
. | TRBV27 | CASSSSTNEKLFF
TRBD2 | TRBV5-1 | CASSWRTSADTQYF
. | TRBV27 | CASSFWDYNSPLHF
TRBD1 | TRBV20-1 | CCAKGAVRPIIETQYF
. | TRBV6-2/TRBV6-3 | CASSPPQVLSYNEQFF
. | TRBV6-5 | CASSFGSSGSYEQYF
. | TRBV18 | CASSPQGAIGTSGHEQFF